The clone carrying this T cell receptor (beta chain) has only one observation. Its specificity is unknown. The data were obtained in a study of cytomegalovirus exposure and HLA in healthy donors. Overall study results and limits: Near-uniform donor sequencing depth was presumed by presence/absence analyses. Accurate prediction of HLA-A and HLA-B alleles (for most subjects) was reportedly achieved from TCR beta sequences. A list of 164 TCR beta chains associated with cytomegalovirus was given.

The PCR ran on 60 Vbeta and 13 Jbeta primers. Using immunoSEQ multiplex PCR, the repertoire was profiled, and TCRdb retains in-frame clones only, with some absent. The repertoire holds 83,000 or so clones, with 79% as singletons. V lost 0 bases, J lost 5 bases, and 14 bases stayed unmatched. CDR1 is GTSNPN and CDR2 is SVGIG in the germline V gene (reference sequence). The CDR3 extends over 17 amino acids. The V gene is TRBV30, the J gene TRBJ1-2; 8 bases match TRBD1. The sample consisted of PBMCs. The TCR was taken from a woman aged 40 to 55 in good health and CMV-seropositive. The CDR3 bases are TGTGCCTGGAGTGTAGACGGGCGCCCGACAGGGGTTTATGGCTACACCTTC. This codes for CAWSVDGRPTGVYGYTF.